This T cell receptor (beta chain) was retrieved from a study of beta chain features in type 1 diabetes. Study-wide points: PCR might show a preference for shorter templates, equally across patients and controls. For Type 1 diabetes patients, all four CD4+ subsets carried TCRB CDR3s that were moderately but significantly shorter.

This clone occurred many times. Its antigen is not identified. The length of the CDR3 is 15 residues. Per germline, CDR1 MNHEY and CDR2 SMNVEV (reference sequence). J gave up 2 bases and V 6 bases, and 7 bases lay outside the gene matches. Every isolated RNA sample was fully reverse transcribed, so sequencing captured expressed TCRB transcripts. Naive, central memory and regulatory T cell samples yielded about 3.57 million reads on average. Sequencing was performed with immunoSEQ multiplex PCR; in TCRdb, only in-frame clones are kept and a portion is missing. The sample lists about 120,000 clones, around a sixth occurring once.

J is TRBJ2-5 and V is TRBV27; 9 bases are shared with TRBD1. The sequenced sample was central memory CD4+ T cells from blood. This receptor was taken from a young man with type 1 diabetes. The CDR3 coding sequence is TGTGCCAGCAGCGGATACAGGGGGCCGCAAGAGACCCAGTACTTC. Encoded protein: CASSGYRGPQETQYF.